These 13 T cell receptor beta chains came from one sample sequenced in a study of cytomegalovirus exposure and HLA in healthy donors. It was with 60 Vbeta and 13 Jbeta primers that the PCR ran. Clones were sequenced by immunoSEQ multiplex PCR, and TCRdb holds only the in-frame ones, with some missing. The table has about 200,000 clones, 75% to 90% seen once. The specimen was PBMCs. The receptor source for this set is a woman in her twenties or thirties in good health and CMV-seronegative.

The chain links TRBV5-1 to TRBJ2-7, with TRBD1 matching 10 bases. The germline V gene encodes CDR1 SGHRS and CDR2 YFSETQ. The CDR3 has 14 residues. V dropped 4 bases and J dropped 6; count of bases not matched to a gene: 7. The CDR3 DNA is TGCGCCAGCAGCGGAGGGACAGGGGAAGGCGAGCAGTACTTC. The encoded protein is CASSGGTGEGEQYF.

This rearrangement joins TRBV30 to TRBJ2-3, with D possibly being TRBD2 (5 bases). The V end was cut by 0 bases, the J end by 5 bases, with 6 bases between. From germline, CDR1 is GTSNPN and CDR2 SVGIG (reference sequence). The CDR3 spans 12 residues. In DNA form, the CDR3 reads TGTGCCTGGAGTGTAGAGGGAGATACGCAGTATTTT. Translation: CAWSVEGDTQYF. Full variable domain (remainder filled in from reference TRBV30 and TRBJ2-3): SQTIHQWPATLVQPVGSPLSLECTVEGTSNPNLYWYRQAAGRGLQLLFYSVGIGQISSEVPQNLSASRPQDRQFILSSKKLLLSDSGFYLCAWSVEGDTQYFGPGTRLTVL.

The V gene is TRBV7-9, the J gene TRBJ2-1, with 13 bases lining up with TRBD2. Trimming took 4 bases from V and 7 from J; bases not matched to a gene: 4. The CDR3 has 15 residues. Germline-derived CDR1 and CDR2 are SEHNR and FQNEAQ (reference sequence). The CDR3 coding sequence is TGTGCCAGCAGCTACCGGACTAGCGGGAGTAATGAGCAGTTCTTC. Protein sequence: CASSYRTSGSNEQFF. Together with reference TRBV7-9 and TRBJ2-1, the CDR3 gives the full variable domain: DTGVSQNPRHKITKRGQNVTFRCDPISEHNRLYWYRQTLGQGPEFLTYFQNEAQLEKSRLLSDRFSAERPKGSFSTLEIQRTEQGDSAMYLCASSYRTSGSNEQFFGPGTRLTVL.

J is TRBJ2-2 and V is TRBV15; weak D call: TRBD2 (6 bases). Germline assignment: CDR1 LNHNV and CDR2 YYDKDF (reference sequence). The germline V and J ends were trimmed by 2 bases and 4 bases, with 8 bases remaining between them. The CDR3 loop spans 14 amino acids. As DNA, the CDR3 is TGTGCCACCAGCAGACATAGCGGCACCGGGGAGCTGTTTTTT. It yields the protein CATSRHSGTGELFF.

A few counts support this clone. CDR3 coding DNA: TGTGCCAGCAGTATTTCCACGGGAGGAGACGAGCAGTACTTC. Encoded protein: CASSISTGGDEQYF. The V gene is TRBV2, the J gene TRBJ2-7; 7 bases align to TRBD2. The CDR3 has 14 residues. Unmatched junction bases numbered 9, after V lost 5 bases and J lost 5 bases. The germline V gene has CDR1 SNHLY and CDR2 FYNNEI.

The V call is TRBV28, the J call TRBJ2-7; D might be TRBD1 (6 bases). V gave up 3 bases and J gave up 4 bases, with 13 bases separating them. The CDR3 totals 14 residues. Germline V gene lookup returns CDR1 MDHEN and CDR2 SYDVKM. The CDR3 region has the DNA TGTGCCAGCAGTTTGCCCCTAGGGGGTTACGAGCAGTACTTC. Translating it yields CASSLPLGGYEQYF.

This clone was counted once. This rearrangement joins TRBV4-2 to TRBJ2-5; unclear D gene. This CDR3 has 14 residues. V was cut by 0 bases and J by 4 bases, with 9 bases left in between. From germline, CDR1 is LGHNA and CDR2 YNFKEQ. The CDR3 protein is CASSQDSSRETQYF. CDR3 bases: TGTGCCAGCAGCCAAGATAGCTCCCGAGAGACCCAGTACTTC.

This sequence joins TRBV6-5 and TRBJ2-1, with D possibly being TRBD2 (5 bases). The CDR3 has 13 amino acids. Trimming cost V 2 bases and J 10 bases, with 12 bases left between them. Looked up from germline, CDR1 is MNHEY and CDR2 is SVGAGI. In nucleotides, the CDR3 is TGTGCCAGCAGTTACGCGACTAACCAAGAGCAGTTCTTC. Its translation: CASSYATNQEQFF.

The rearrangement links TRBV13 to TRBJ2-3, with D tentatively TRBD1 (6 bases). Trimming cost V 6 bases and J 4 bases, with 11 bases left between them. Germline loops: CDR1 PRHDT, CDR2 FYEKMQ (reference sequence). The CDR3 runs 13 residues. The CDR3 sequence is CASRTGSADTQYF. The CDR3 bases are TGTGCCAGCAGGACAGGTTCGGCAGATACGCAGTATTTT.

CDR3 sequence (DNA): TGTGCCAGCATCCCGTTTGGTAGAGATTCCTACGAGCAGTACTTC. Protein: CASIPFGRDSYEQYF. The rearrangement uses TRBV28 and TRBJ2-7; D unresolved. With 7 bases removed from V and 1 base from J, the gap between germline ends came to 17 bases. Germline V gives CDR1 MDHEN, CDR2 SYDVKM. The CDR3 sequence is 15 residues long.

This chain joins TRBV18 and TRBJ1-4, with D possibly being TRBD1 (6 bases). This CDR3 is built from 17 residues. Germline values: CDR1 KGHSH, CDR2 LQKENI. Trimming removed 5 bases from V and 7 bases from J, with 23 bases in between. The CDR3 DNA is TGTGCCAGCTCAGAGATGACAGGCGCATTATCTGGTGAAAAACTGTTTTTT. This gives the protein CASSEMTGALSGEKLFF.

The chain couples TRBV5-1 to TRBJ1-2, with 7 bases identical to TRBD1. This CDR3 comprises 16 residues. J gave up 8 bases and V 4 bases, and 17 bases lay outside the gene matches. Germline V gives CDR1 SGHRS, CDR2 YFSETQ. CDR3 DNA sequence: TGCGCCAGCAGCAAGGAGCCTGACAGGGTGGTACAGGGCTACACCTTC. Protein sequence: CASSKEPDRVVQGYTF. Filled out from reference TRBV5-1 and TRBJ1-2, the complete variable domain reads KAGVTQTPRYLIKTRGQQVTLSCSPISGHRSVSWYQQTPGQGLQFLFEYFSETQRNKGNFPGRFSGRQFSNSRSEMNVSTLELGDSALYLCASSKEPDRVVQGYTFGSGTRLTVV.

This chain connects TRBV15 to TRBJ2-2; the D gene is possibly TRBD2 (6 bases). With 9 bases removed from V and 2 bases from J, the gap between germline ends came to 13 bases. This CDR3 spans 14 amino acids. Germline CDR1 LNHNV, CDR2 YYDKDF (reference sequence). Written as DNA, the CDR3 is TGTGCCACTGAACCGGGGACTAACACCGGGGAGCTGTTTTTT. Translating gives CATEPGTNTGELFF.